The 7 T cell receptor beta chains below come from one sample, sequenced in a study of blood T cell repertoires in COVID-19. Only in-frame clones appear in the TCRdb table, and some are missing; sequencing was by immunoSEQ multiplex PCR. The table lists about 73,000 clones, roughly 76% of them singletons. The sample comprised peripheral blood. The receptors stem from a woman in her 70s with acute or convalescent COVID-19.

This sequence joins TRBV5-1 and TRBJ2-1; TRBD2 matches 8 bases. Germline V gene data show CDR1 as SGHRS and CDR2 as YFSETQ. CDR3 size: 14 residues. J was trimmed by 8 bases and V by 0 bases; bases with no gene match: 4. The CDR3 loop is CASSLARGLDEQFF. CDR3 in DNA: TGCGCCAGCAGCTTGGCCAGGGGACTAGATGAGCAGTTCTTC.

The V call is TRBV16, the J call TRBJ2-1, with 10 bases aligning to TRBD2. The CDR3 totals 14 residues. Trimming at V came to 7 bases and at J to 5 bases, leaving 5 bases not matched to a gene. Germline CDR1 reads KGHSY; CDR2 reads FQNENV. The CDR3 DNA follows: TGTGCCAGCAAGGCGCTAGCGGGGGACAATGAGCAGTTCTTC. It specifies CASKALAGDNEQFF.

The V and J genes are TRBV25-1 and TRBJ1-1; D perhaps matches TRBD1 (5 bases). CDR3 length: 14 amino acids. CDR1 and CDR2 from the germline V gene are MGHDK and SYGVNS. With 3 bases removed from V and 1 base from J, the gap between germline ends came to 9 bases. The CDR3 reads CASSEPGGNTEAFF. CDR3 nucleotide sequence: TGTGCCAGCAGTGAGCCCGGGGGGAACACTGAAGCTTTCTTT.

The V call is TRBV6-2 or TRBV6-3, the J call TRBJ1-2, with D uncertain. This CDR3 is built from 16 residues. The V end was cut by 0 bases, the J end by 3 bases, with 14 bases between. The germline gives CDR1 MNHEY, CDR2 SVGEGT. The CDR3: CASSYSLRVRHYGYTF. The CDR3 DNA sequence: TGTGCCAGCAGTTACTCGCTCCGGGTCCGGCACTATGGCTACACCTTC.

This sequence joins TRBV28 and TRBJ1-1; maybe TRBD1 (5 bases). This CDR3 is built from 17 residues. The germline CDR1 and CDR2 sequences are MDHEN and SYDVKM. Trimming took off 3 bases at V and 2 bases at J, with 19 bases between the two ends. CDR3 in amino acids: CASSFPRGEISNTEAFF. CDR3 coding DNA: TGTGCCAGCAGTTTTCCCCGGGGGGAGATTTCTAACACTGAAGCTTTCTTT.

The chain combines TRBV3-1 (or the pseudogene TRBV3-2) with TRBJ2-1, with 10 bases lining up with TRBD2. The CDR3 runs 17 residues. CDR1 is LGHDT, CDR2 YNNKEL, per germline (reference sequence). After removal of 1 base from V and 2 bases from J, the junction contained 5 bases not matched to a gene. CDR3 amino acids: CASSQGGLAVPYNEQFF. The CDR3 DNA reads as TGTGCCAGCAGCCAAGGAGGACTAGCGGTCCCCTACAATGAGCAGTTCTTC.

The rearrangement uses TRBV4-2 and TRBJ1-3, with D perhaps TRBD1 (5 bases). The germline gives CDR1 LGHNA, CDR2 YNFKEQ. The V and J ends lost 10 bases and 0 bases respectively, with 16 bases between them. The CDR3 spans 15 residues. Here the CDR3 DNA reads TGTGCCACTCTCCGGGGGTACAGCTCTGGAAACACCATATATTTT. Amino acids: CATLRGYSSGNTIYF.